This TCR beta chain was captured by sequencing in a study of blood T cell repertoires in COVID-19. On the study more broadly: Acute and convalescent COVID-19 samples came from the United States, Italy and Spain.

Trimming cost V 0 bases and J 0 bases; bases outside gene matches: 8. Germline CDR1 reads LNHDA; CDR2 reads SQIVND (reference sequence). This CDR3 comprises 18 residues. The protocol was immunoSEQ multiplex PCR, while the TCRdb copy is restricted to in-frame clones and leaves out a portion. The data show over 20,000 clones, about 92% seen once. The chain recombines TRBV19 with TRBJ1-3; 7 nucleotides match TRBD1. The source is a human donor in a cohort sampled during active COVID-19. Input material: peripheral blood. The CDR3 region has the DNA TGTGCCAGTAGTATAGAAACAGGGGCCACCTCCTCTGGAAACACCATATATTTT. It specifies CASSIETGATSSGNTIYF.